The 12 T cell receptor beta chains in this list originate from one sample, sequenced in a study of post-analysis software for immune sequencing data. Study findings and constraints: In patients, TRBV5-6, TRBV5-1 and TRBV20-1 belonged to roughly five TRBV segments found more frequently than in controls.

Unique molecular identifiers featured in each of the TCR beta cDNA libraries. MiXCR, run by TCRdb on the PCR reads, gives a single entry per CDR3 protein. This sample yields approximately 730,000 distinct CDR3 sequences, of which 25% to 30% are seen a single time; more than 0.45% belongs to the top ten. These receptors have no identified antigens. Specimen: blood. Source of these receptors: a girl aged 5 to 17 with multiple sclerosis.

This sequence joins TRBV7-9 and TRBJ2-5; D remains ambiguous. The assigned J gene may be wrong: the sequence end matches TRBJ2-7 better. The CDR3 runs 14 residues. CDR1 and CDR2 from the germline V gene are SEHNR and FQNEAQ (reference sequence). CDR3 sequence reads: CASSSVLIIDEQYF. DNA of the CDR3: TGTGCCAGCAGCTCGGTTTTAATTATAGACGAGCAGTACTTC.

This clonotype came up a few times. The chain joins TRBV10-2 to TRBJ2-7, with 13 bases matching TRBD2. J lost 2 bases, V lost 10 bases, and 17 bases had no gene match. The germline gives CDR1 WSHSY, CDR2 SAAADI. There are 18 residues in the CDR3. The CDR3 DNA is TGCGCCACCTGGGACGCAGGGACTAGCGGGAATAAGCCCTACGAGCAGTACTTC. Its translation is CATWDAGTSGNKPYEQYF.

Ten or more counts support this clonotype. This chain joins TRBV29-1 and TRBJ2-7; possible D gene TRBD1, 6 bases. Germline CDR1 and CDR2: SQVTM and ANQGSEA. This CDR3 comprises 15 residues. V was trimmed by 7 bases and J by 0 bases, leaving 19 bases between them. CDR3 DNA sequence: TGCAGCGCCATATCCAACAGGGCGGTCTCCTACGAGCAGTACTTC. Translation gives CSAISNRAVSYEQYF.

The chain recombines TRBV4-3 with TRBJ2-3, with D perhaps given as TRBD1 or TRBD2 (5 bases each). Between the trimmed V and J ends, which lost 0 bases and 6 bases, there was a span of 22 bases. Germline-derived CDR1 and CDR2 are LGHNA and YSLEER. CDR3 size: 18 residues. The DNA of the CDR3 is TGCGCCAGCAGCCAAGATCTAATAGGCCGAGGGACGCCCGATACGCAGTATTTT. Protein sequence: CASSQDLIGRGTPDTQYF.

The V gene is TRBV2, the J gene TRBJ2-7; no clear D gene. The CDR3 length is 13 residues. Deletions cut 3 bases from V and 4 bases from J, with 10 bases between. Germline CDR1 SNHLY, CDR2 FYNNEI. CDR3 in amino acids: CASSEFDDYEQYF. As DNA, the CDR3 is TGTGCCAGCAGTGAGTTTGACGATTACGAGCAGTACTTC.

This clonotype showed up many times. The chain employs TRBV11-2 and TRBJ2-5; 12 positions match TRBD2. This CDR3 comprises 16 residues. Germline V gene data show CDR1 as SGHAT and CDR2 as FQNNGV. V was pared by 5 bases and J by 1 base, with 5 bases of the junction left unmatched. The CDR3 is CASSPGLAGIQETQYF. CDR3 DNA sequence: TGTGCCAGCAGCCCGGGACTAGCGGGTATCCAAGAGACCCAGTACTTC.

In its sample, this clonotype was seen many times. This chain links TRBV20-1 with TRBJ2-7; TRBD2 aligns across 13 bases. CDR3 length equals 15 residues. J gave up 0 bases and V 3 bases, and 2 bases lay outside the gene matches. Germline lookup yields CDR1 DFQATT and CDR2 SNEGSKA (reference sequence). The CDR3 is CSARGTSGDSYEQYF. CDR3 bases: TGCAGTGCTAGGGGGACTAGCGGGGACTCCTACGAGCAGTACTTC.

V gene TRBV7-6 combines with J gene TRBJ1-4; no definite D call. Deletions cut 2 bases from V and 6 bases from J, with 10 bases between. Looked up from germline, CDR1 is SGHVS and CDR2 is FNYEAQ. The CDR3 sequence is 14 residues long. CDR3 region: CASSLPGSHEKLFF. The CDR3 nucleotides are TGTGCCAGCAGCTTACCAGGATCCCATGAAAAACTGTTTTTT.

This clonotype showed up just a few times. The CDR3 spells CSGRGTGNTEAFF. In DNA form, the CDR3 reads TGCAGTGGGAGAGGAACAGGGAACACTGAAGCTTTCTTT. The V call is TRBV20-1, the J call TRBJ1-1; TRBD1 is a possible D gene (5 bases). CDR3 size: 13 residues. The germline V gene has CDR1 DFQATT and CDR2 SNEGSKA (reference sequence). V dropped 7 bases and J dropped 1 base, with 13 bases sitting between them.

The chain recombines TRBV29-1 with TRBJ1-3; D is undetermined. Germline V gene lookup returns CDR1 SQVTM and CDR2 ANQGSEA. CDR3 size: 13 residues. V was shortened by 4 bases and J by 4 bases, with 11 bases between the two germline ends. The CDR3 here is CSVGKGTGNTIYF. The CDR3 DNA sequence: TGCAGCGTTGGTAAGGGAACCGGAAACACCATATATTTT.

The V gene is TRBV6-1, the J gene TRBJ2-3; D remains ambiguous. The CDR3 has 18 amino acids. Trimming took off 1 base at V and 4 bases at J, with 21 bases between the two ends. The germline CDR1 and CDR2 sequences are MNHNS and SASEGT. The CDR3 loop is CASSEGEPGVLLPDTQYF. In DNA, the CDR3 is TGTGCCAGCAGTGAAGGAGAACCGGGTGTTCTCTTGCCAGATACGCAGTATTTT.

V and J are TRBV5-5 and TRBJ1-1, with D tentatively TRBD1 (6 bases). Germline CDR1 and CDR2: SGHKS and YYEKEE (reference sequence). This CDR3 is built from 14 residues. V was shortened by 0 bases and J by 6 bases, with 12 bases between the two germline ends. CDR3: CASSLDREESEAFF. CDR3 bases: TGTGCCAGCAGCTTGGACAGGGAAGAGTCTGAAGCTTTCTTT.